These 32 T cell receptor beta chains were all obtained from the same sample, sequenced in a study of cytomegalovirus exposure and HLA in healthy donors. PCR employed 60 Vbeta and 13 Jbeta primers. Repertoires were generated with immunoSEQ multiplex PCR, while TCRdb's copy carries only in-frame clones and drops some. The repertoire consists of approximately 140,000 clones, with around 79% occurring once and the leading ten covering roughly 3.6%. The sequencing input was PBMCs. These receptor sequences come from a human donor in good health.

CDR3 sequence (DNA): TGTGCCAGCAGTTGGCCCGGGACTAGCGGGAACTACGAGCAGTACTTC. Protein product: CASSWPGTSGNYEQYF. The chain couples TRBV7-2 to TRBJ2-7; the match to TRBD2 covers 13 bases. In germline, CDR1 is SGHTA, CDR2 FQGNSA. The CDR3 runs 16 residues. The V gene end was trimmed by 6 bases and the J gene end by 3 bases; junction bases not matched to a gene: 8.

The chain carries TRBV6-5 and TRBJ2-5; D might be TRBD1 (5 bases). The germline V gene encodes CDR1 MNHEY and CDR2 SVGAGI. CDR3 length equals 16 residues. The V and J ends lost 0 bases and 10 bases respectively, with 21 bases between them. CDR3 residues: CASSYSPLGQGSIQYF. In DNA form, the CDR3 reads TGTGCCAGCAGTTACTCTCCCCTCGGCCAGGGAAGCATCCAGTACTTC.

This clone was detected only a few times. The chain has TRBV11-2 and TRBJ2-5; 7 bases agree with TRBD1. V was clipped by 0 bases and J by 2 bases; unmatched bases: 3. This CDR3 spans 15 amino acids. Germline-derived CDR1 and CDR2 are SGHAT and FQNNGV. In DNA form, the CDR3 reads TGTGCCAGCAGCTTAGATATGGGACAGCAAGAGACCCAGTACTTC. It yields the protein CASSLDMGQQETQYF.

This CDR3 is CASSQEGAGAVEQFF. CDR3 bases: TGCGCCAGCAGCCAAGAGGGGGCGGGGGCTGTTGAGCAGTTCTTC. The V gene is TRBV4-1, the J gene TRBJ2-1, with a possible D match to TRBD2 (7 bases). This CDR3 is 15 amino acids long. CDR1 is MGHRA, CDR2 YSYEKL, per germline. V gave up 0 bases and J gave up 9 bases, with 15 bases separating them.

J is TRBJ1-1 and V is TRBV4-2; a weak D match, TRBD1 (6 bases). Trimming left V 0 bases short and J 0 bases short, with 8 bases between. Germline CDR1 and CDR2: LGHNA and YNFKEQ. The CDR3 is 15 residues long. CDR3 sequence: CASSQERGLNTEAFF. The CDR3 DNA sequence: TGTGCCAGCAGCCAAGAGAGGGGGTTGAACACTGAAGCTTTCTTT.

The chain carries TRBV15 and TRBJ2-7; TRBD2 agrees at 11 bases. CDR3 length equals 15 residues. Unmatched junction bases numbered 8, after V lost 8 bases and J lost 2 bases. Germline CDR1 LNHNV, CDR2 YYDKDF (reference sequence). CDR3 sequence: CATHPGTSGPYEQYF. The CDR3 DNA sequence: TGTGCCACCCACCCGGGGACTAGCGGACCCTACGAGCAGTACTTC. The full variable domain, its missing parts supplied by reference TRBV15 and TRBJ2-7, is DAMVIQNPRYQVTQFGKPVTLSCSQTLNHNVMYWYQQKSSQAPKLLFHYYDKDFNNEADTPDNFQSRRPNTSFCFLDIRSPGLGDTAMYLCATHPGTSGPYEQYFGPGTRLTVT.

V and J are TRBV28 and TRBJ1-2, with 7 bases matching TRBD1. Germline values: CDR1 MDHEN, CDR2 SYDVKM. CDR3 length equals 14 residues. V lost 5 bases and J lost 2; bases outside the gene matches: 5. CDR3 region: CASSPDRANYGYTF. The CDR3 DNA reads TGTGCCAGCAGTCCAGACAGGGCCAACTATGGCTACACCTTC.

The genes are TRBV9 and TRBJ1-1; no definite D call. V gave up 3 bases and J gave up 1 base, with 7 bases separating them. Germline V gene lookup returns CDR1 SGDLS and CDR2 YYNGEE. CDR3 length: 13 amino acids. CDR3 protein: CASSERGNTEAFF. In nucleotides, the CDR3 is TGTGCCAGCAGCGAGCGGGGGAACACTGAAGCTTTCTTT.

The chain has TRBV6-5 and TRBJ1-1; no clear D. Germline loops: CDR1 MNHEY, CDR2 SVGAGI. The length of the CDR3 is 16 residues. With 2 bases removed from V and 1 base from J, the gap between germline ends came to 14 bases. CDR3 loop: CASSYVGRRGNTEAFF. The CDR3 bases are TGTGCCAGCAGTTACGTCGGGCGACGGGGGAACACTGAAGCTTTCTTT.

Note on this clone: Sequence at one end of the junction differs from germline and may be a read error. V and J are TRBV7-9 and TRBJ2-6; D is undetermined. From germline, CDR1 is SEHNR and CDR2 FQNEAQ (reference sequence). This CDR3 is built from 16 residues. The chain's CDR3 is CSSSHRDLSGANVLTF. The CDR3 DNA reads TGTTCCAGCAGCCATAGAGATCTTTCTGGGGCCAACGTCCTGACTTTC.

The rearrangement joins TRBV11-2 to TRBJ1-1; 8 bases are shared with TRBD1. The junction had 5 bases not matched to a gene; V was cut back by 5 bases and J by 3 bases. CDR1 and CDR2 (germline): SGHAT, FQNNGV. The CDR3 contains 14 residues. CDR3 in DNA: TGTGCCAGCAGCCATGACAGGGGACACACTGAAGCTTTCTTT. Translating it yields CASSHDRGHTEAFF.

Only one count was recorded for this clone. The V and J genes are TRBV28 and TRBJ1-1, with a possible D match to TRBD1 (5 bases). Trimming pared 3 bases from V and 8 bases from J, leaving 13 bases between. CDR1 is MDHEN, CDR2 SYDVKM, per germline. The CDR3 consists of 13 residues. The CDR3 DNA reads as TGTGCCAGCAGTTTTGAAGGGGTCTTGGAAGCTTTCTTT. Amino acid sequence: CASSFEGVLEAFF.

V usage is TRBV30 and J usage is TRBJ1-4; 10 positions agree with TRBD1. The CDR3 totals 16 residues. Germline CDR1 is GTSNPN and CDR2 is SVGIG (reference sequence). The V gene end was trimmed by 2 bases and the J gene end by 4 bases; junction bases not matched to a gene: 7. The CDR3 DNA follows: TGTGCCTGGAGTCCAGGGACAGGGGCAAATAATGAAAAACTGTTTTTT. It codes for CAWSPGTGANNEKLFF.

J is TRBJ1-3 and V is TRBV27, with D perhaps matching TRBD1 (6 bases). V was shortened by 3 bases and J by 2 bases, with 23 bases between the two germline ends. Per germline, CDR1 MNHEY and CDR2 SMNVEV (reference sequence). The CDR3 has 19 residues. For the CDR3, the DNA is TGTGCCAGCAGTTTGTCGGGGACACCAGTAACTGGAACTGGAAACACCATATATTTT. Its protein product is CASSLSGTPVTGTGNTIYF.

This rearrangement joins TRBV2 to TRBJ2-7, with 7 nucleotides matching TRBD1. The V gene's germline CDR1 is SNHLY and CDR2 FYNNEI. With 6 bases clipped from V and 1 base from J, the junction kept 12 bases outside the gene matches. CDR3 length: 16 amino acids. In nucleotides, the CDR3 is TGTGCCAGCAGAGACTTAACCGGGACAGCTTCCTACGAGCAGTACTTC. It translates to CASRDLTGTASYEQYF.

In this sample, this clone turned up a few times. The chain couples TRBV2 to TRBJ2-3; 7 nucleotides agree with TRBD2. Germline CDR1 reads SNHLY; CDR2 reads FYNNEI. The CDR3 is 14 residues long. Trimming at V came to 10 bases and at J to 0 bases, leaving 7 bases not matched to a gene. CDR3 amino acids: CATCERGSTDTQYF. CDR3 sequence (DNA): TGTGCCACTTGTGAGCGGGGTAGCACAGATACGCAGTATTTT.

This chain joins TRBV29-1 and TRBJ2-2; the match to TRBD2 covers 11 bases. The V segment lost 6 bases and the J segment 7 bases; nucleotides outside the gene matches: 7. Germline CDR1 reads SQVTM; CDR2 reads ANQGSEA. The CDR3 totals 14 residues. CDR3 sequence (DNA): TGCAGCGTCATAGCGGGGGGGCCGGGCGGGGAGCTGTTTTTT. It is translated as CSVIAGGPGGELFF.

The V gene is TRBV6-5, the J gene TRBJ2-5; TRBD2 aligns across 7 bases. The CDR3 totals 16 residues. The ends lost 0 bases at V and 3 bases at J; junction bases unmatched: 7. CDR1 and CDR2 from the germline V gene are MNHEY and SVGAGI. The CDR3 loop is CASSYSHAGREETQYF. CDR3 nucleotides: TGTGCCAGCAGTTACTCCCACGCAGGGAGGGAAGAGACCCAGTACTTC.

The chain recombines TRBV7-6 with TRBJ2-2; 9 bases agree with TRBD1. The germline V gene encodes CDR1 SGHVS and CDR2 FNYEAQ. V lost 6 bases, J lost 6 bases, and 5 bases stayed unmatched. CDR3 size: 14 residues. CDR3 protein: CASRADRGAGELFF. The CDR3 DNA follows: TGTGCCAGCAGAGCGGACAGGGGCGCCGGGGAGCTGTTTTTT.

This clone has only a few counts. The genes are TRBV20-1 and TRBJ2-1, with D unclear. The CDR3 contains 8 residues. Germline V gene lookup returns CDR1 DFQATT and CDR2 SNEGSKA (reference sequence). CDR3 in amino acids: CSVKSKFF. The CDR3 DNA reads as TGCAGCGTGAAAAGCAAGTTCTTC.

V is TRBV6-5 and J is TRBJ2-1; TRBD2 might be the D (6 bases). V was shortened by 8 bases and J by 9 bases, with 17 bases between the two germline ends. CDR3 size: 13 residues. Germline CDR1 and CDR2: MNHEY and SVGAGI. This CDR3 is CASARRLEGEQFF. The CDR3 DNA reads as TGTGCCAGCGCCCGACGTTTGGAGGGTGAGCAGTTCTTC.

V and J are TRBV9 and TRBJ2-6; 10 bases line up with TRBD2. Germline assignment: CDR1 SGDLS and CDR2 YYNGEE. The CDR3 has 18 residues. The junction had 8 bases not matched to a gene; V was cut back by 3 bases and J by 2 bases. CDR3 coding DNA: TGTGCCAGCAGCGCCCCGAAGCTAGCGGGAGCTGGGGCCAACGTCCTGACTTTC. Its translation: CASSAPKLAGAGANVLTF.

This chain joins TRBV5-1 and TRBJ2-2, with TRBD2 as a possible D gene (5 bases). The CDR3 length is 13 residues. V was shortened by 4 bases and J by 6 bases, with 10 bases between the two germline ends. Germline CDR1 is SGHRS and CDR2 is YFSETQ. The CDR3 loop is CASSTGLSGELFF. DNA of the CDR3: TGCGCCAGCAGCACCGGACTCTCCGGGGAGCTGTTTTTT.

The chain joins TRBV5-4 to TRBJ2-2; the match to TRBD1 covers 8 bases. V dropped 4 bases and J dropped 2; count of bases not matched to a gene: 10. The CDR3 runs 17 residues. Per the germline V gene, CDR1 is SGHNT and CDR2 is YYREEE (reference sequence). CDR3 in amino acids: CASSPGTGSFNTGELFF. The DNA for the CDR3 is TGTGCCAGCAGCCCCGGGACAGGATCTTTTAACACCGGGGAGCTGTTTTTT. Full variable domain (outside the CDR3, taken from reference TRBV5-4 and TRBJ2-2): ETGVTQSPTHLIKTRGQQVTLRCSSQSGHNTVSWYQQALGQGPQFIFQYYREEENGRGNFPPRFSGLQFPNYSSELNVNALELDDSALYLCASSPGTGSFNTGELFFGEGSRLTVL.

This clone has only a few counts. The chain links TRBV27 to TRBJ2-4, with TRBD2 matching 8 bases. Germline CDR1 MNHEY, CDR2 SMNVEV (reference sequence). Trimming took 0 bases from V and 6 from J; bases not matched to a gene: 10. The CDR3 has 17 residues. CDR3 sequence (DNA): TGTGCCAGCAGTTTATCCCAAGCGGGAGCTGGGGTAAACATTCAGTACTTC. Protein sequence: CASSLSQAGAGVNIQYF.

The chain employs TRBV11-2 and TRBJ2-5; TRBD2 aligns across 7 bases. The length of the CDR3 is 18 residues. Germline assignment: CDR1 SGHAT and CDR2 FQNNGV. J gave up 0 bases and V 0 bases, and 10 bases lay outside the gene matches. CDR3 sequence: CASSLEGSGPWYQETQYF. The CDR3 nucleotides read TGTGCCAGCAGCTTAGAGGGTAGCGGGCCTTGGTACCAAGAGACCCAGTACTTC.

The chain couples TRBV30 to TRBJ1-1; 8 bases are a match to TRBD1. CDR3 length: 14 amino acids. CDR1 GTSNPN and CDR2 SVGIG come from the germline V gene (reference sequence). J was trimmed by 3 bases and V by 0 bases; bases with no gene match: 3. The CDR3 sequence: CAWSVTGGDTEAFF. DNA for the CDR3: TGTGCCTGGAGTGTAACAGGGGGAGACACTGAAGCTTTCTTT.

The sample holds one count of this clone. CDR3 in DNA: TGCGCCAGCAGCTCTCTGCGCGGGAGCTCGACAGATACGCAGTATTTT. Amino acid sequence: CASSSLRGSSTDTQYF. The chain is built from TRBV4-1 and TRBJ2-3; 7 bases line up with TRBD2. Germline lookup yields CDR1 MGHRA and CDR2 YSYEKL. CDR3 size: 16 residues. V dropped 5 bases and J dropped 3; count of bases not matched to a gene: 11.

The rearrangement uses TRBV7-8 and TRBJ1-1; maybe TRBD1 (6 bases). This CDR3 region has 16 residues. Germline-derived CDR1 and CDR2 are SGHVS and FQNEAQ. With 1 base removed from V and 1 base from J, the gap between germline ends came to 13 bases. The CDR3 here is CASSLGRTGKNTEAFF. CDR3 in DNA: TGTGCCAGCAGCTTAGGACGAACAGGGAAGAACACTGAAGCTTTCTTT.

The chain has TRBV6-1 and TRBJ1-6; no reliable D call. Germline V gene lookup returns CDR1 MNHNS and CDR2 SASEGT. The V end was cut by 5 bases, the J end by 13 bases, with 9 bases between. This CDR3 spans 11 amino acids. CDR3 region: CASSTQRPLHF. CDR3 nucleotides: TGTGCCAGCAGTACCCAGAGGCCCCTCCACTTT.

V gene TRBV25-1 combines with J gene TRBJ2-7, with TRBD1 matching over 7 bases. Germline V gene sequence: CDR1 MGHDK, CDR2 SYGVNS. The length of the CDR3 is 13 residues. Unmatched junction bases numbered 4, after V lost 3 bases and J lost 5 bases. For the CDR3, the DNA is TGTGCCAGCAGTGACAGGGGGATCCACGAGCAGTACTTC. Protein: CASSDRGIHEQYF.

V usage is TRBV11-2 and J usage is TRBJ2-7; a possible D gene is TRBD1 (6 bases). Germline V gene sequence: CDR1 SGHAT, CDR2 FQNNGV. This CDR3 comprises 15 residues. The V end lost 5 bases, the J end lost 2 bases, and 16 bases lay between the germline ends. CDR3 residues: CASSLLQGPPYEQYF. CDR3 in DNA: TGTGCCAGCAGCCTACTCCAGGGGCCGCCCTACGAGCAGTACTTC.